Sequencing of this T cell receptor (beta chain) was carried out in a study of cytomegalovirus exposure and HLA in healthy donors listed by TCRdb under 2017. About the investigation overall: According to an earlier analysis of a few hundred of the donors, 150 million to 200 million T cells yielded roughly 100 million unique TCR beta sequences and approximately 300 Gb of sequence data. Among roughly 400 genotyped donors of the cohort, an average of approximately 220,000 unique TCR beta nucleotide sequences was sequenced per donor, of which 15% to 20% were non-productive. In a later genetic analysis, genome-wide SNP genotypes for 398 of the 666 donors were used, and that subset was treated as a discovery cohort. In the later analysis, no new phenotypic data were used to find candidate immune exposures; instead, reliance was placed on TCR beta sequences and their occurrence across donors. An earlier analysis of several hundred of the donors applied high-throughput TCR beta sequencing to assess whether each TCR beta V gene segment acted as functional or pseudogenic. Roughly 300 gigabases of sequencing data and approximately 85 million unique TCR sequences were included in an early release covering roughly 600 HLA-typed donors. The aim of the study was to test whether cataloging public T cell receptors could identify signatures of past pathogen exposure. Donor age, sex, ethnicity and CMV serostatus were compiled together with the repertoire data. A handful of DR-DQ haplotypes were handled as single units for association and clustering because linkage in the cohort was strong. The number of donors typed differed by locus, with roughly 620-640 for A, B, C, DRB1 and DQB1, roughly 520 for DQA1, about 610 for DPA1, and some 470 for DPB1. A later analysis re-examined previously published TCR beta repertoires from about 670 donors and added high-resolution HLA genotyping to investigate patterns of TCR occurrence. Of the 300 to 450 genotyped donors, 65% to 90% were placed in the genetic ancestry cluster associated with self-reported Caucasian donors. High-throughput TCR immunosequencing, statistical association of individual TCRs with disease status, and machine learning were combined to predict cytomegalovirus infection status. The study profiled the T cell repertoires of about 640 subjects by immunosequencing and related them to cytomegalovirus serostatus. All discovery cohort repertoires had been generated using a single sequencing platform. Both class I and class II loci were covered by HLA typing, at four-digit resolution. Along with the approximately 700-subject first cohort, a separate validation cohort of over 90 different subjects was used.

This clone was counted only a few times. Its antigen is unknown. The junction differs from germline at one of its ends, possibly a read error. The library was built by means of the immunoSEQ multiplex PCR assay. For the multiplex PCR, a mixture combining 60 forward primers for TCR Vbeta segments and 13 reverse primers for TCR Jbeta segments was used. A multiplex PCR assay on genomic DNA amplified the CDR3 region of rearranged TCR beta genes. On the Illumina HiSeq System, the amplified TCR beta libraries were sequenced as 87-base-pair reads. As for how the authors treated the data: A later analysis counted 75 million to 100 million unique TCR beta chains across the 640 or so repertoires, and around 9.9 million of these chains were shared by at least two donors. Raw reads were error-corrected and collapsed into unique sequences by a nearest-neighbor algorithm in which closely related sequences were merged to remove PCR and sequencing errors. Alignment of CDR3 sequences to IMGT reference sequences was used to assign V, D and J gene segments. Each retained sequence needed at least a six-nucleotide match to both a V gene segment and a J gene segment. Rearrangements were called productive when the CDR3 lacked stop codons and stayed in frame with V and J; all others were non-productive. CDR3 was defined by IMGT convention, running from the second conserved V-encoded cysteine to the conserved J-encoded phenylalanine. In an earlier analysis of 550 to 650 of the donors, sequences lacking an unambiguous match to a single V gene segment were excluded. In an earlier analysis of approximately 560 of the donors, a V segment was called functional when productive rearrangements were above 56.7%, and segregating when the standard deviation between donors exceeded 5%. A statistical classification framework was developed to diagnose cytomegalovirus status using the catalog of TCR beta chain sequences. In a later analysis, V and J genes were assigned by comparing TCR nucleotide sequences against IMGT/GENE-DB human TR gene sequences. Using the TCRdist pipeline, a later analysis assigned CDR3 sequences along with most-parsimonious VDJ recombination scenarios. In a later analysis, each TCR beta chain was defined by its CDR3 amino acid sequence together with its V-gene family, and reads lacking a unique V-gene family were excluded. To address suspected cross-contamination and a sequencing artifact, a later analysis removed 550 to 750 highly shared, low-generation-probability nucleotide sequences. For each public chain, a later analysis derived a clonal expansion index from normalized ranks of inferred template counts within each repertoire. A later analysis computed generation probabilities with a VDJ recombination model fitted to out-of-frame rearrangements, and checked the results against IGoR. Hypergeometric tests were used in a later analysis to score TCR-TCR, TCR-HLA and TCR-CMV co-occurrence, with a repertoire-size bias correction applied to the TCR pairs. A later analysis estimated false discovery rates by permuting HLA or CMV assignments 20 times. In a later analysis, co-occurring TCRs were grouped using DBSCAN, with TCRdist sequence similarity added in when clustering inside HLA-allele-positive subsets. Repertoires with fewer than 30,000 or more than 120,000 public chains, plus five repertoires with anomalous nucleotide sharing, were excluded from co-occurrence clustering. TCRdb mirrors the immuneACCESS table, restricted to in-frame sequences. Some clones are absent from its copies; in checked studies, under half trace to an unresolved V gene, and the reason for the others is unknown. V and J calls and clone size are those listed in that table; D and trimming were worked out from the DNA. The sample table lists 100,000 to 150,000 clones, about 15% of them with a count of one. The ten largest clones capture about 2.6% of the sample.

The cohort comprised fewer than 750 healthy bone marrow donors. Cohort members were all nominally healthy when sampled, although unrecorded immune exposures were likely present. The donor tested CMV seropositive and was one of the 289 seropositive cohort members. A peripheral blood sample was collected from each donor, and TCR beta sequencing was performed on peripheral blood mononuclear cells. Genomic DNA was extracted from the blood cell samples with the Qiagen DNeasy Blood Extraction Kit. From its cysteine to its phenylalanine, the CDR3 spans 16 amino acids. The sequence is cut down to CDR3 DNA, 48 bases in frame from base 1. The germline V gene (reference sequence) specifies SSHAT as CDR1 and FNYEAQ as CDR2. Here is what the overall study found, with its caveats: Most CMV-associated TCR beta chains appeared to be HLA-restricted in a later analysis, and the HLA associations seemed to be driven largely by CMV exposure. Cytomegalovirus status was reported to be diagnosed by the classifier with high specificity and sensitivity in both the original and validation cohorts. V-gene and J-gene trimming of TCR beta chains was associated with a missense DCLRE1C variant in a later genetic analysis, and the association was replicated in an independent cohort. CMV serostatus was the only immune exposure information available for the cohort. According to a later genetic analysis, donors in an Asian-associated ancestry cluster had fewer N-insertions in productive TCRs than the approximately 710-donor mean. In this cohort, only TCR beta chains were sequenced, and detectable features were limited by the absence of alpha or paired-chain data. In a later analysis, the rate of TCR association differed among HLA loci, with DRB1 alleles having the most associated TCRs and HLA-C alleles having the fewest. The sequencing pipeline was judged likely to have produced a cluster of highly shared sequence variants as a technical artifact. It was suggested by the authors that the approach could potentially be generalized to other disease states and immunological phenotypes. The presence/absence analyses assumed that sequencing depth was roughly uniform across donors, and that assumption may not be true. A further reported finding was that TCR beta sequences accurately predicted the HLA-A and HLA-B alleles for most subjects in the first cohort. In vitro tests confirmed that three of the cytomegalovirus-associated TCR beta chains recognize cytomegalovirus antigens. A later analysis associated roughly 17,000 TCR beta sequences with specific HLA alleles at a false discovery rate of 0.05. In a later analysis, HLA-associated TCR beta chains were found to be more clonally expanded and to have lower generation probabilities than equally common non-associated chains. When HLA alleles, especially DR and DQ, strongly co-occurred, attributing TCR associations to individual alleles was difficult. A total of some 180 TCR beta chains were listed by the study as associated with cytomegalovirus. Because HLA typing was unavailable for some donors at each locus, only the typed subset was used in association tests. According to a later analysis, parvovirus B19, influenza, CMV and Epstein-Barr virus appeared linked to several top co-occurrence clusters. Broadly in line with IMGT annotations, most TCR beta V segments showed up in productive rearrangements about 87% or about 30% of the time in an earlier analysis of about 500 of the donors. Most TCR sequences were observed very rarely across donors, whereas some public TCRs were present in many individuals. Because counts were too low, about 15 rarely observed V segments, including chromosome 9 orphons, were left out of the earlier analysis of 587 of the donors. Linkage disequilibrium might explain the correlated functional status among segregating V segments, but an unknown experimental factor could not be excluded. The 87-base-pair reads could not distinguish some IMGT-functional V segments, including TRBV6-2 and TRBV6-3, so those segments were excluded.

Recombination linked TRBV7-7 to TRBJ2-2, with 11 bases in between that match TRBD1. The receptor comes from a female donor in good health and CMV-seropositive. The sequencing input was PBMCs. CDR3 reads: CASSPGTGGNTGELFF. The nucleotide sequence is given as TGTGCTAGCAGCCCCGGGACAGGGGGGAACACCGGGGAGCTGTTTTTT.